One sample yielded the 10 T cell receptor beta chains listed below, sequenced in a study of Graves' ophthalmopathy and Graves' hyperthyroidism. TCR beta CDR3 amplification used RNA transcripts. The first round was an RT-PCR with HTBI primers, and the second round was a multiplex PCR. MiXCR was run by TCRdb on the multiplex PCR reads, yielding one entry per CDR3 protein. Of hundreds of thousands of distinct CDR3 sequences detected, 20% to 25% appear once; the ten largest clones hold around 7%. What was sequenced was peripheral blood. All receptors come from a woman younger than 30 with stable Graves' hyperthyroidism. Some clones in this sample may be carry-over from other donors' samples.

In its sample, this clonotype was seen many times. The rearrangement uses TRBV6-5 and TRBJ1-2; weak D call: TRBD1 (6 bases). The CDR3 sequence is 13 residues long. Looked up from germline, CDR1 is MNHEY and CDR2 is SVGAGI. V lost 2 bases and J lost 8, with 12 bases in between. This chain's CDR3 is CASSYGGAGGYTF. DNA for the CDR3: TGTGCCAGCAGTTACGGGGGGGCGGGAGGCTACACCTTC.

There are many counts of this clonotype. V and J are TRBV20-1 and TRBJ2-5, with D hard to call. The ends were cut back, 3 bases at V and 5 bases at J, with 7 bases in the middle. The germline gives CDR1 DFQATT, CDR2 SNEGSKA (reference sequence). The CDR3 sequence is 11 residues long. In DNA form, the CDR3 reads TGCAGTGCTAGCGGGCCGGAGACCCAGTACTTC. As protein: CSASGPETQYF.

This clonotype appeared many times. The rearrangement links TRBV12-3 or TRBV12-4 to TRBJ2-7, with 10 nucleotides matching TRBD1. The V gene end was trimmed by 4 bases and the J gene end by 6 bases; junction bases not matched to a gene: 6. The CDR3 contains 14 residues. The CDR3 sequence is CASSYETGGAEQYF. The CDR3 DNA reads as TGTGCCAGCAGTTACGAGACAGGGGGCGCCGAGCAGTACTTC.

This chain connects TRBV19 to TRBJ1-2, with a tentative D call TRBD1 (6 bases). This CDR3 is 13 amino acids long. Trimming took 7 bases from V and 6 from J, leaving 15 bases between them. From germline, CDR1 is LNHDA and CDR2 SQIVND (reference sequence). CDR3 nucleotide sequence: TGTGCCAGTACCTATCCGGGGGCGAATGGCTACACCTTC. Residues: CASTYPGANGYTF.

Remarks on this clonotype: Given the absence of the conserved phenylalanine or tryptophan at the CDR3 end, a read error is likely. This rearrangement joins TRBV12-3 or TRBV12-4 to TRBJ1-1; TRBD1 is a possible D gene (5 bases). V shed 7 bases and J shed 6 bases, with 15 bases lying between them. CDR3 length equals 13 residues. The chain's CDR3 is CASILGGGAEAFV. CDR3 nucleotides: TGTGCCAGCATCCTTGGTGGGGGTGCTGAAGCTTTCGTT.

The chain links TRBV12-3 or TRBV12-4 to TRBJ2-5; perhaps TRBD1 as D (6 bases). CDR3 length: 14 residues. V was shortened by 6 bases and J by 5 bases, with 16 bases between the two germline ends. The CDR3 loop reads CASSPNQGTETQYF. The CDR3, as DNA: TGTGCCAGCAGCCCCAACCAGGGGACGGAGACCCAGTACTTC.

Ten or more counts support this clonotype. The genes are TRBV6-5 and TRBJ2-7; weak D call: TRBD2 (5 bases). CDR3 length: 16 amino acids. Germline CDR1 MNHEY, CDR2 SVGAGI. Trimming left V 0 bases short and J 7 bases short, with 19 bases between. In nucleotides, the CDR3 is TGTGCCAGCAGTTACTCGACGGGAAGTGCCCCGTGGGAGCAGTACTTC. Its protein product is CASSYSTGSAPWEQYF.

This clonotype was detected ten times or more. The V call is TRBV30, the J call TRBJ1-1, with D possibly matching TRBD1 (6 bases). The CDR3 loop spans 14 amino acids. V lost 2 bases to trimming and J lost 1 base, with 11 bases between them. Germline loops: CDR1 GTSNPN, CDR2 SVGIG (reference sequence). CDR3 in amino acids: CAWSSGAPNTEAFF. CDR3 bases: TGTGCCTGGAGTTCGGGGGCCCCGAACACTGAAGCTTTCTTT.

The chain uses TRBV30 and TRBJ1-1; D remains ambiguous. Germline values: CDR1 GTSNPN, CDR2 SVGIG (reference sequence). Trimming shortened V by 1 base and J by 1 base, and 10 bases separated the two germline ends. There are 14 residues in the CDR3. In DNA, the CDR3 is TGTGCCTGGAGTGGGATAGGGAAGAACACTGAAGCTTTCTTT. This codes for CAWSGIGKNTEAFF.

This clonotype was found many times. This chain joins TRBV11-2 and TRBJ1-2; 9 positions match TRBD1. Germline CDR1 is SGHAT and CDR2 is FQNNGV. This CDR3 contains 16 residues. V lost 2 bases, J lost 4 bases, and 8 bases stayed unmatched. CDR3 residues: CASSLTTGGAGYGYTF. The CDR3 region has the DNA TGTGCCAGCAGCTTAACAACAGGGGGCGCAGGCTATGGCTACACCTTC.